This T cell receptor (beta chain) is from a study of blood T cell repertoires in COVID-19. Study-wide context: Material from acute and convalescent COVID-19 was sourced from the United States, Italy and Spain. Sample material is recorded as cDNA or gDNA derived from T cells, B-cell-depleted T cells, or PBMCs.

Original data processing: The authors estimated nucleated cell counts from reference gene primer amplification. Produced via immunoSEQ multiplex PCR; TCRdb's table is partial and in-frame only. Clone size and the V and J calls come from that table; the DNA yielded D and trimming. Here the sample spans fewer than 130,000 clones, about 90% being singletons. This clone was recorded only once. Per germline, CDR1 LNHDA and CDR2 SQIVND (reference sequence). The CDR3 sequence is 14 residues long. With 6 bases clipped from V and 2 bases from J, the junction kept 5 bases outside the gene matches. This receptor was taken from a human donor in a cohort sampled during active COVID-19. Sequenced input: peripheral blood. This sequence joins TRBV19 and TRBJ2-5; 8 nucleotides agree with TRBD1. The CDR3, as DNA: TGTGCCAGTAGCACAGGGGGGTGGCAAGAGACCCAGTACTTC. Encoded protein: CASSTGGWQETQYF.